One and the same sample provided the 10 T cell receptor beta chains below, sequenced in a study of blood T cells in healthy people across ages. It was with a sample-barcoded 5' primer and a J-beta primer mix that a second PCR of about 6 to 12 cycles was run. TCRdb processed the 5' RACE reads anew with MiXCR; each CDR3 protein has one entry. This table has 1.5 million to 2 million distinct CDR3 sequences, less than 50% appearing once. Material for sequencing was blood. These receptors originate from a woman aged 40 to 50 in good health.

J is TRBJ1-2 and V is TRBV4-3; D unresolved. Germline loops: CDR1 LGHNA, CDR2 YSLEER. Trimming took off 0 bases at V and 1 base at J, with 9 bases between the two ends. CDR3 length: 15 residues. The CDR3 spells CASSQDTTDNYGYTF. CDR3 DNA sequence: TGCGCCAGCAGCCAAGATACCACGGATAACTATGGCTACACCTTC.

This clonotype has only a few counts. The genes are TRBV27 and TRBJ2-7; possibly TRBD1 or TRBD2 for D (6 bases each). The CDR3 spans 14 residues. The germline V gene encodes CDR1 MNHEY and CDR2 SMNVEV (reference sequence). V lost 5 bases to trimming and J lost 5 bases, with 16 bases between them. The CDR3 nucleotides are TGTGCCAGCAGTGTAGGAGGGGGATGGAACGAGCAGTACTTC. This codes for CASSVGGGWNEQYF.

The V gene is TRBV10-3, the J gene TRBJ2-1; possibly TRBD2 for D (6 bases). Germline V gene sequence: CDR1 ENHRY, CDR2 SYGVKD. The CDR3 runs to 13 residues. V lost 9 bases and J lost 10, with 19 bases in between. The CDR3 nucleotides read TGTGCCATGGGGGGTCCTTCCATCATAGAGCAGTTCTTC. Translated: CAMGGPSIIEQFF.

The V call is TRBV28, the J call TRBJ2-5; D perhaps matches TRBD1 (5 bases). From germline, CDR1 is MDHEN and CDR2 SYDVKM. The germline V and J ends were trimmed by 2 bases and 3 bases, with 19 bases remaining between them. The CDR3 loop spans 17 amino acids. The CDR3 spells CASSLAPGHLGEETQYF. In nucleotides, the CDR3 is TGTGCCAGCAGTTTAGCCCCCGGGCACCTAGGGGAAGAGACCCAGTACTTC.

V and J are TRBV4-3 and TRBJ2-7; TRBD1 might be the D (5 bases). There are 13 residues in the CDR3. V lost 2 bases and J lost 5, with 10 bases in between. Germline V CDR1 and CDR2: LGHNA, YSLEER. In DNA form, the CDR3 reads TGCGCCAGCAGCCAAAGGCAGGGCGACGAGCAGTACTTC. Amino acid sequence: CASSQRQGDEQYF.

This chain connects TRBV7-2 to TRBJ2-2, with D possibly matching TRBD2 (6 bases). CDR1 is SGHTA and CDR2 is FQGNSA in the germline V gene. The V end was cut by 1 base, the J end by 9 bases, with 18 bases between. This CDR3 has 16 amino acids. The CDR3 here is CASSLGGTRQRWELFF. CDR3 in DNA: TGTGCCAGCAGCTTAGGGGGGACTCGACAACGGTGGGAGCTGTTTTTT.

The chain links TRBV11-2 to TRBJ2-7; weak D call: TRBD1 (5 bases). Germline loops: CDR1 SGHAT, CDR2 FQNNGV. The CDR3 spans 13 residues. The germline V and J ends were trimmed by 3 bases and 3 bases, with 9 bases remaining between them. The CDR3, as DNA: TGTGCCAGCAGCTTTGACCAGGGCTACGAGCAGTACTTC. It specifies CASSFDQGYEQYF.

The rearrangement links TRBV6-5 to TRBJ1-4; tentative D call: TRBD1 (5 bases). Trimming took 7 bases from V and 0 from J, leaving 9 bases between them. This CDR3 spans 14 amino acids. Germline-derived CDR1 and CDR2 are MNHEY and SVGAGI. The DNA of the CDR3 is TGTGCCAGCACCGCGACAGCAACTAATGAAAAACTGTTTTTT. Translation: CASTATATNEKLFF.

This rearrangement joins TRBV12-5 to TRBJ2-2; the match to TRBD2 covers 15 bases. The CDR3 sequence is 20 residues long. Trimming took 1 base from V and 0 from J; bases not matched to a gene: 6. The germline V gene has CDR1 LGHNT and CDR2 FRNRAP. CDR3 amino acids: CASGLDLGLAGGSNTGELFF. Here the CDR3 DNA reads TGTGCTAGTGGTTTGGACCTGGGACTAGCGGGGGGTTCGAACACCGGGGAGCTGTTTTTT.

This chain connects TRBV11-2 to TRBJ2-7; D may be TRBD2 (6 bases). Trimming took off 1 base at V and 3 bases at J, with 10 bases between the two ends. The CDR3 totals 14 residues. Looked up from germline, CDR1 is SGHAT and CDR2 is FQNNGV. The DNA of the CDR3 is TGTGCCAGCAGCTTAGGGATGGGGGGCTACGAGCAGTACTTC. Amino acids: CASSLGMGGYEQYF.